A selection of T cell receptor beta chains follows, all from one sample in a study of blood T cell repertoires in COVID-19. Clones were sequenced by immunoSEQ multiplex PCR, and TCRdb holds only the in-frame ones, with some missing. The top ten clones hold less than 2.5% of a sample with about 310,000 clones, approximately 86% of them seen once. Sample: peripheral blood. Every receptor here comes from a man aged 18-30 years with active or convalescent COVID-19. Each CDR3 is given with its conserved first and last residue. D genes are given only for firm matches. Clone size is given for some rows only: seen once, a few or many times, or a class if the clone is expanded.

V	size	D	J	DNA	CDR3
TRBV10-3	NA	NA	TRBJ1-1	TGTGCCATCAGTGAGTCGATTGCAGGGGCGAACACTGAAGCTTTCTTT	CAISESIAGANTEAFF
TRBV2	NA	NA	TRBJ2-1	TGTGCCAGCAGTGATCAGGCGTCGCGGCAGTTCTTC	CASSDQASRQFF
TRBV18	NA	TRBD1	TRBJ1-2	TGTGCCAGCTCACCCTCCCCAGGGGGGACTTATGGCTACACCTTC	CASSPSPGGTYGYTF
TRBV4-1	NA	NA	TRBJ1-6	TGCGCCAGCAGCCAAGTTGAGGGCCGCCAATCACCCCTCCACTTT	CASSQVEGRQSPLHF
TRBV11-2	NA	NA	TRBJ2-5	TGTGCCAGCAGCCGCCGGGAACGGGAGACCCAGTACTTC	CASSRRERETQYF
TRBV6-2/TRBV6-3	once	TRBD2	TRBJ2-1	TGTGCCAGCAGTTTCGGACTAGCGGGATTAAATGAGCAGTTCTTC	CASSFGLAGLNEQFF
TRBV14	NA	TRBD2	TRBJ2-1	TGTGCCAGCAGCCACCACGAGCGACTAGCGGGAGGGAACTCCCCCTACAATGAGCAGTTCTTC	CASSHHERLAGGNSPYNEQFF
TRBV19	NA	NA	TRBJ2-2	TGTGCCAGTAGTGCGACAGTAGCGGCAGGCGCGAACACCGGGGAGCTGTTTTTT	CASSATVAAGANTGELFF
TRBV27	NA	TRBD1	TRBJ1-5	TGTGCCAGCCGCCGGGGACAGGGAAATCAGCCCCAGCATTTT	CASRRGQGNQPQHF
TRBV27	few	NA	TRBJ1-1	TGTGCCAGCAGTTTCCGCGGACAGAACACTGAAGCTTTCTTT	CASSFRGQNTEAFF
TRBV7-9	NA	TRBD2	TRBJ2-5	TGTGCCAGCACTCTCGGGGCTAGCGGTAAAGAGACCCAGTACTTC	CASTLGASGKETQYF
TRBV7-2	NA	NA	TRBJ1-2	TGTGCCAGCAGCTGGAGGGGAGATGGCTACACCTTC	CASSWRGDGYTF
TRBV6-5	NA	NA	TRBJ1-6	TGTGCCAGCAGTTACTCGCAGGGGATGAATTCACCCCTCCACTTT	CASSYSQGMNSPLHF
TRBV5-4	NA	NA	TRBJ2-2	TGTGCCAGCAGCTTGGGTCCCACTAGTTTCGTTACCGGGGAGCTGTTTTTT	CASSLGPTSFVTGELFF
TRBV9	NA	NA	TRBJ2-7	TGTGCCAGCAGCGTAGATTCTCCACTTGAGCAGTACTTC	CASSVDSPLEQYF
TRBV7-9	once	TRBD1	TRBJ1-2	TGTGCCAGCAGCTTAAGTGGCAGGGGGCTAAGAAACTATGGCTACACCTTC	CASSLSGRGLRNYGYTF
TRBV7-9	NA	NA	TRBJ1-2	TGTGCCAGCAGCTTAGTGTCCCCGGGCTATGGCTACACCTTC	CASSLVSPGYGYTF
TRBV29-1	NA	NA	TRBJ1-2	TGCAGCGTTCCCCCGGGGGGCAGGGGAACTAACTATGGCTACACCTTC	CSVPPGGRGTNYGYTF
TRBV9	NA	NA	TRBJ1-3	TGTGCCAGCAGCGTAGGTGAGGGTTTAACTGGAAACACCATATATTTT	CASSVGEGLTGNTIYF